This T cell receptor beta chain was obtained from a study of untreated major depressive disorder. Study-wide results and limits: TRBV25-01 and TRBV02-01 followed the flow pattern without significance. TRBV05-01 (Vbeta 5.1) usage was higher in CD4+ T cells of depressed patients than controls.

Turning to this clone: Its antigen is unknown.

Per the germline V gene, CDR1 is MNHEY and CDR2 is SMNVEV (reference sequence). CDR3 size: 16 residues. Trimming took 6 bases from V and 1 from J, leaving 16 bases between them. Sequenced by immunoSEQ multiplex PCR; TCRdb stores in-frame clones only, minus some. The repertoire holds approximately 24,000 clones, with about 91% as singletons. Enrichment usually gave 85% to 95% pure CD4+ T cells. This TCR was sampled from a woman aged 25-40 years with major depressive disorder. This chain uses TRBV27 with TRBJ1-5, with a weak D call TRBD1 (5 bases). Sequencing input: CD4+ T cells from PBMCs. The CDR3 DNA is TGTGCCAGCAGCCCTCTCGGGGGGTTAAGCAATCAGCCCCAGCATTTT. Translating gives CASSPLGGLSNQPQHF.